The source of this T cell receptor (beta chain) is a study of blood T cell repertoires in COVID-19. Germline V gives CDR1 SGHVS, CDR2 FQNEAQ. The CDR3 loop spans 18 amino acids. The V segment lost 5 bases and the J segment 0 bases; nucleotides outside the gene matches: 12. Here immunoSEQ multiplex PCR was the method, and the copy in TCRdb shows in-frame clones only, minus some. The sample carries approximately 93,000 clones, around two thirds recorded once. The chain uses TRBV7-8 and TRBJ1-3; 8 nucleotides match TRBD1. The clonotype comes from a man in his 70s with COVID-19, enrolled during active disease. The material sequenced was peripheral blood. CDR3 amino acids: CASSPRRDRLPSGNTIYF. For the CDR3, the DNA is TGTGCCAGCAGCCCTCGAAGGGACAGGCTTCCCTCTGGAAACACCATATATTTT.